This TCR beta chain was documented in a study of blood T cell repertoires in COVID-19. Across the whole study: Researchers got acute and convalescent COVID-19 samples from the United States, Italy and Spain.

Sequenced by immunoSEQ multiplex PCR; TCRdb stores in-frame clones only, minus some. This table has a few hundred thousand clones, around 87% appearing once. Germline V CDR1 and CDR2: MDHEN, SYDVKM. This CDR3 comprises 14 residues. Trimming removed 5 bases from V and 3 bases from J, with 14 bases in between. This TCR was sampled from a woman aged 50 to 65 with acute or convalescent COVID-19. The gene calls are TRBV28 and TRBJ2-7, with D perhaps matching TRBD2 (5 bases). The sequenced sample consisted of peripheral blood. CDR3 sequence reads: CASSLSKEGYEQYF. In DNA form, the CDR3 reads TGTGCCAGCAGTCTTAGTAAAGAGGGCTACGAGCAGTACTTC.